This TCR beta chain stems from a study of graft-versus-host responses after intestinal transplantation. Overall study context: Anti-thymocyte globulin served as induction for all recipients, who then took tacrolimus and steroids for about 3 years.

Produced via immunoSEQ multiplex PCR; TCRdb's table is partial and in-frame only. The sample carries more than 20,000 clones, roughly 85% recorded once. Study findings and constraints: Recipient marrow contained GvH clones, some of which appeared first in ileum or blood.

Germline CDR1 reads SGHVS; CDR2 reads FNYEAQ. The ends were cut back, 2 bases at V and 3 bases at J, with 17 bases in the middle. CDR3 length equals 17 residues. Comments on this clone: Its antigen is unknown.

The V gene is TRBV7-6, the J gene TRBJ1-5; possible D gene TRBD1, 6 bases. The material sequenced was PBMCs, taken approximately 28 days after intestinal transplant. The receptor's source is a human patient who received an intestinal transplant, so some T cells may come from the graft donor. DNA of the CDR3: TGTGCCAGCAGCTTACTCCCGGACAGCGCCCTCAATCAGCCCCAGCATTTT. Its protein is CASSLLPDSALNQPQHF.